One and the same sample provided the 8 T cell receptor beta chains below, sequenced in a study of blood T cell repertoires in COVID-19. Profiled with immunoSEQ multiplex PCR; TCRdb holds only in-frame clones, not every one. This sample carries 200,000 to 250,000 clones, 80% to 90% of them seen once, and the ten largest clones take approximately 2.8%. Sequencing input: PBMCs or T cells enriched from blood (not recorded which). These receptors all stem from a woman between 45 and 65 years old in a cohort exposed to, infected with or recovered from COVID-19 (not recorded which).

This sequence joins TRBV10-3 and TRBJ1-4; D is possibly TRBD1 (6 bases). Germline values: CDR1 ENHRY, CDR2 SYGVKD. Trimming removed 3 bases at V and 5 bases at J, with 10 bases between. CDR3 length equals 14 residues. The CDR3 sequence is CAISERGGNEKLFF. The CDR3, as DNA: TGTGCCATCAGTGAAAGAGGGGGAAATGAAAAACTGTTTTTT.

The chain couples TRBV30 to TRBJ1-2; D not certain. Trimming cost V 4 bases and J 2 bases, with 20 bases left between them. The CDR3 runs to 16 residues. The germline V gene has CDR1 GTSNPN and CDR2 SVGIG (reference sequence). The CDR3 protein is CAWKRTAGPRNYGYTF. CDR3 bases: TGTGCCTGGAAAAGGACTGCCGGGCCCCGAAACTATGGCTACACCTTC.

Here the CDR3 DNA reads TGTGCCAGCTCACCGGCGGTGCGGGGGGAGACCCAGTACTTC. Its translation is CASSPAVRGETQYF. This chain uses TRBV18 with TRBJ2-5, with TRBD2 identical over 7 bases. The CDR3 is 14 residues long. V dropped 3 bases and J dropped 5; count of bases not matched to a gene: 6. The germline CDR1 and CDR2 sequences are KGHSH and LQKENI.

The V and J genes are TRBV7-3 and TRBJ2-2; D gene uncertain. V was trimmed by 1 base and J by 1 base, leaving 13 bases between them. The germline gives CDR1 SGHTA, CDR2 FQGTGA. This CDR3 has 17 residues. This CDR3 is CASSLNPLEGNTGELFF. In nucleotides, the CDR3 is TGTGCCAGCAGCTTAAATCCCCTAGAAGGGAACACCGGGGAGCTGTTTTTT.

The chain carries TRBV4-2 and TRBJ2-3; 10 positions match TRBD2. After removal of 3 bases from V and 0 bases from J, the junction contained 9 bases not matched to a gene. This CDR3 is 18 amino acids long. Per the germline V gene, CDR1 is LGHNA and CDR2 is YNFKEQ. Here the CDR3 reads CASSQEPSGGTSTDTQYF. DNA of the CDR3: TGTGCCAGCAGCCAGGAACCTAGCGGGGGTACGAGCACAGATACGCAGTATTTT.

V gene TRBV9 combines with J gene TRBJ1-3; D might be TRBD1 (5 bases). V was cut by 4 bases and J by 4 bases, with 12 bases left in between. Germline V gene data show CDR1 as SGDLS and CDR2 as YYNGEE. The CDR3 is 14 residues long. CDR3 residues: CASSLGQIGNTIYF. The CDR3, as DNA: TGTGCCAGCAGCTTGGGGCAGATCGGAAACACCATATATTTT.

This clone came up many times. The CDR3 DNA reads TGTGCCAGCAGCGCAGACCGTTACAGGGACGGGGAGACCCAGTACTTC. It codes for CASSADRYRDGETQYF. J is TRBJ2-5 and V is TRBV11-1; a possible D gene is TRBD1 (6 bases). This CDR3 spans 16 amino acids. CDR1 is SGHAT, CDR2 FQDESV, per germline (reference sequence). Trimming took 5 bases from V and 5 from J, leaving 21 bases between them.

V usage is TRBV27 and J usage is TRBJ1-5; TRBD1 matches 10 bases. From germline, CDR1 is MNHEY and CDR2 SMNVEV (reference sequence). The V and J ends lost 6 bases and 6 bases, in that order; junction bases with no gene match: 5. This CDR3 comprises 14 residues. The CDR3: CASSPGQGGQPQHF. The CDR3 nucleotides are TGTGCCAGCAGCCCCGGACAGGGGGGTCAGCCCCAGCATTTT.